The entry below describes one T cell receptor beta chain. Its antigen remains unknown. The junction departs from germline at one end; a sequencing error may be responsible. The data derive from a study of tumor-infiltrating lymphocytes in primary liver carcinoma. Study details: Those enrolled were patients of both sexes, who were aged 30 to 69 years. General observations from the study: Compared with blood, tumor repertoires held significantly more in their top 250 clones.

DNA and RNA were both co-extracted from 20-30 mg of bulk tissue that had not been sorted. Surgeons treated the primary liver carcinoma of the patients by surgical resection. CDR3 length equals 15 residues. Germline CDR1 is MNHNS and CDR2 is SASEGT. Using a constant-region primer together with ProtoScript II reverse transcriptase, TCR beta cDNA was made from about 500 ng of total RNA. The TCR beta library was amplified through three nested multiplex PCR rounds in a modified ARM-PCR procedure. Forward primers for TRBV1-TRBV30 and a C-beta reverse primer served the first two PCR rounds, at around 9 cycles each. TCRdb re-called the multiplex PCR reads with MiXCR, one entry per CDR3 protein. The data show over 75,000 distinct CDR3 sequences, with about 73% seen just once and more than 25% held by the top ten.

The sample taken for sequencing was tumor-adjacent normal liver tissue. The TCR sequence derives from a man aged 40-55 years with primary liver carcinoma and hepatitis B virus infection. The rearrangement links TRBV6-1 to TRBJ2-3, with 8 bases matching TRBD1. The CDR3 coding sequence is TGTCCCAGCAGACAATCGACAGGGGGCACAGATACGCAGTATTTT. This codes for CPSRQSTGGTDTQYF.